The 19 T cell receptor beta chains in this list originate from one sample, sequenced in a study of shared clonotypes between healthy human individuals. The table came from immunoSEQ multiplex PCR; TCRdb's copy has only in-frame clones and leaves some out. Of some 2,500,000 clones in the sample, approximately 94% were seen once. Specimen: naive CD4+ T cells from PBMCs. As to subset: CD45RA+ positively selected. The receptors here all came from a man in his late teens or twenties in good health. Some clones in this sample may be carry-over from other donors' samples.

The V and J genes are TRBV27 and TRBJ1-5; 7 bases fit TRBD1. From germline, CDR1 is MNHEY and CDR2 SMNVEV (reference sequence). The CDR3 has 15 residues. V lost 4 bases to trimming and J lost 7 bases; unmatched junction nucleotides: 10. The CDR3 DNA follows: TGTGCCAGCAGTTCGTCCGGGACAGTGATCCAGCCCCAGCATTTT. Its protein product is CASSSSGTVIQPQHF.

The rearrangement joins TRBV6-6 to TRBJ2-7; 8 positions match TRBD1. The CDR3 extends over 15 amino acids. Germline-derived CDR1 and CDR2 are MNHNY and SVGAGI (reference sequence). J was trimmed by 4 bases and V by 3 bases; bases with no gene match: 8. The CDR3 spells CASSYWGQERYEQYF. CDR3 in DNA: TGTGCCAGCAGTTATTGGGGACAGGAACGATACGAGCAGTACTTC.

Turning to this clone: The sample carries other DNA sequences with the same CDR3. V is TRBV28 and J is TRBJ1-2; 7 positions agree with TRBD1. The germline CDR1 and CDR2 sequences are MDHEN and SYDVKM. With V trimmed by 6 bases and J by 2 bases, 6 bases remained unmatched. The CDR3 has 14 residues. The CDR3 coding sequence is TGTGCCAGCAGCCGAGGGGGCTTGAACTATGGCTACACCTTC. Protein: CASSRGGLNYGYTF.

The chain employs TRBV11-2 and TRBJ1-5; D not certain. The CDR3 has 13 amino acids. CDR1 is SGHAT, CDR2 FQNNGV, per germline. Deletions cut 1 base from V and 5 bases from J, with 6 bases between. The CDR3 coding sequence is TGTGCCAGCAGCTTAGCTTCTGATCAGCCCCAGCATTTT. It yields the protein CASSLASDQPQHF.

The CDR3 nucleotides are TGTGCCAGCAAAAGCCAGGGAGGGCCAGATACGCAGTATTTT. Its protein product is CASKSQGGPDTQYF. The chain carries TRBV6-1 and TRBJ2-3; TRBD2 aligns across 7 bases. Germline trimming cut 7 bases from V and 4 bases from J; bases unmatched to any gene: 8. CDR3 length equals 14 residues. Germline lookup yields CDR1 MNHNS and CDR2 SASEGT.

V and J are TRBV11-3 and TRBJ2-1; a weak D match, TRBD2 (6 bases). From germline, CDR1 is SGHNT and CDR2 YENEEA. The CDR3 covers 15 residues. The ends were cut back, 5 bases at V and 3 bases at J, with 14 bases in the middle. The CDR3 is CASSPGLRGYNEQFF. DNA of the CDR3: TGTGCCAGCAGCCCGGGACTCCGTGGCTACAATGAGCAGTTCTTC.

This clone was found once. The gene calls are TRBV10-2 and TRBJ2-1, with 8 nucleotides matching TRBD2. Germline values: CDR1 WSHSY, CDR2 SAAADI. Trimming removed 7 bases from V and 0 bases from J; junction bases left unmatched: 5. The CDR3 runs to 15 residues. Here the CDR3 reads CASTISGSSYNEQFF. In nucleotides, the CDR3 is TGCGCCAGCACCATAAGCGGGAGCTCCTACAATGAGCAGTTCTTC.

This rearrangement joins TRBV30 to TRBJ2-5; D may match TRBD1 or TRBD2 (5 bases each). Germline V lookup: CDR1 GTSNPN, CDR2 SVGIG (reference sequence). The V end was cut by 3 bases, the J end by 5 bases, with 19 bases between. The CDR3 spans 15 residues. CDR3 sequence reads: CAWSQNRGIRETQYF. In nucleotides, the CDR3 is TGTGCCTGGAGCCAAAACCGGGGCATCCGGGAGACCCAGTACTTC.

The chain carries TRBV5-4 and TRBJ2-5; TRBD2 matches at 9 bases. The CDR3 has 16 amino acids. In germline, CDR1 is SGHNT, CDR2 YYREEE (reference sequence). V shed 2 bases, J shed 3 bases, and the junction held 8 bases outside the gene matches. The CDR3 is CASSFSSGANEETQYF. As DNA, the CDR3 is TGTGCCAGCAGCTTTTCTAGCGGGGCTAACGAAGAGACCCAGTACTTC.

The rearrangement joins TRBV7-9 to TRBJ2-5, with D possibly matching TRBD1 (5 bases). Germline V CDR1 and CDR2: SEHNR, FQNEAQ (reference sequence). Trimming shortened V by 5 bases and J by 1 base, and 8 bases separated the two germline ends. The CDR3 runs 13 residues. CDR3 loop: CASSRQSQETQYF. The CDR3 coding sequence is TGTGCCAGCAGCCGACAGAGCCAAGAGACCCAGTACTTC.

The chain employs TRBV18 and TRBJ1-5; 7 positions match TRBD1. Germline V gives CDR1 KGHSH, CDR2 LQKENI. The length of the CDR3 is 17 residues. V lost 3 bases to trimming and J lost 2 bases; unmatched junction nucleotides: 10. CDR3 loop: CASSPGTATPGNQPQHF. The CDR3 DNA is TGTGCCAGCTCACCTGGGACAGCCACTCCGGGCAATCAGCCCCAGCATTTT.

This clone was recorded once. The rearrangement links TRBV27 to TRBJ1-1; D call uncertain. The CDR3 totals 15 residues. Trimming removed 1 base from V and 5 bases from J, with 14 bases in between. The germline V gene has CDR1 MNHEY and CDR2 SMNVEV (reference sequence). CDR3 sequence: CASSLYNLAQTEAFF. For the CDR3, the DNA is TGTGCCAGCAGTTTATATAACCTAGCGCAAACTGAAGCTTTCTTT.

The chain is built from TRBV6-1 and TRBJ2-7; 7 bases agree with TRBD1. V shed 3 bases and J 4 bases; nucleotides not matched to a gene: 6. The CDR3 is 14 residues long. Germline values: CDR1 MNHNS, CDR2 SASEGT. The CDR3 spells CASSDNRGYYEQYF. DNA for the CDR3: TGTGCCAGCAGTGACAACAGGGGTTATTACGAGCAGTACTTC.

The count of this clone is one. V and J are TRBV11-2 and TRBJ2-7, with 10 bases matching TRBD2. Trimming took 4 bases from V and 3 from J; bases not matched to a gene: 3. This CDR3 contains 14 residues. Germline-derived CDR1 and CDR2 are SGHAT and FQNNGV. The DNA of the CDR3 is TGTGCCAGCAGCTCCCGGACTAGCGGCTACGAGCAGTACTTC. It translates to CASSSRTSGYEQYF.

The chain carries TRBV6-1 and TRBJ1-2, with D perhaps matching TRBD1 (6 bases). Trimming removed 2 bases at V and 7 bases at J, with 14 bases between. The germline V gene has CDR1 MNHNS and CDR2 SASEGT. The CDR3 loop spans 14 amino acids. The CDR3 here is CASSERRQGFGYTF. The CDR3 DNA follows: TGTGCCAGCAGTGAACGGCGGCAGGGGTTTGGCTACACCTTC.

The rearrangement joins TRBV5-1 to TRBJ2-1, with D possibly TRBD2 on 5 matching bases. CDR3 length: 12 amino acids. The V gene lost 9 bases and the J gene lost 8 bases, with 15 bases spanning the gap. The germline CDR1 and CDR2 sequences are SGHRS and YFSETQ. CDR3 region: CATRAVSDEQFF. In nucleotides, the CDR3 is TGCGCCACACGAGCCGTTAGCGATGAGCAGTTCTTC.

The chain carries TRBV5-4 and TRBJ2-5; D is unresolved. V was cut by 0 bases and J by 1 base, with 4 bases left in between. Germline V gene lookup returns CDR1 SGHNT and CDR2 YYREEE (reference sequence). This CDR3 contains 13 residues. For the CDR3, the DNA is TGTGCCAGCAGCTTGGTGGTCCAAGAGACCCAGTACTTC. Protein product: CASSLVVQETQYF. Looking up the rest from reference TRBV5-4 and TRBJ2-5 gives the full variable domain: ETGVTQSPTHLIKTRGQQVTLRCSSQSGHNTVSWYQQALGQGPQFIFQYYREEENGRGNFPPRFSGLQFPNYSSELNVNALELDDSALYLCASSLVVQETQYFGPGTRLLVL.

The rearrangement links TRBV29-1 to TRBJ2-2; D is possibly TRBD2 (7 bases). This CDR3 comprises 14 residues. Trimming removed 6 bases from V and 3 bases from J, with 14 bases in between. CDR1 is SQVTM and CDR2 is ANQGSEA in the germline V gene. The CDR3: CSVSREGDTGELFF. In nucleotides, the CDR3 is TGCAGCGTATCGAGGGAGGGGGACACCGGGGAGCTGTTTTTT.

J is TRBJ1-5 and V is TRBV10-3, with 9 bases matching TRBD1. Germline V CDR1 and CDR2: ENHRY, SYGVKD. The CDR3 has 18 residues. V gave up 0 bases and J gave up 7 bases; unmatched junction bases: 13. CDR3 in amino acids: CAISESEGTGLYSQPQHF. The DNA for the CDR3 is TGTGCCATCAGTGAGTCGGAGGGGACAGGGCTCTATAGCCAGCCCCAGCATTTT.